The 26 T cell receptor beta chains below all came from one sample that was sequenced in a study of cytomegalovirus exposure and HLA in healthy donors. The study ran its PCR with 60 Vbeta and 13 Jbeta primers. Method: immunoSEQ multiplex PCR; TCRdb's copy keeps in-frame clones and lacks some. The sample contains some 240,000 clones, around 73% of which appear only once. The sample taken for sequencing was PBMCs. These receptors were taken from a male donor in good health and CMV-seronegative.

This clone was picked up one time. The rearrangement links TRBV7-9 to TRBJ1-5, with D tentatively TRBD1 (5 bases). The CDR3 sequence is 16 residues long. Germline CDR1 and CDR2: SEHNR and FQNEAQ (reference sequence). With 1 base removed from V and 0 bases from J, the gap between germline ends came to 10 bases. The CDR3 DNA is TGTGCCAGCAGCTTAGGGGGCTGGGATAGCAATCAGCCCCAGCATTTT. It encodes CASSLGGWDSNQPQHF.

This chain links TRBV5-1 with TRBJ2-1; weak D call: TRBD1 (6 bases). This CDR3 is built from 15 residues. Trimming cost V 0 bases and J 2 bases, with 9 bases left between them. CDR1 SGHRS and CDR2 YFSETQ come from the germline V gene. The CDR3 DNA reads TGCGCCAGCAGCTTGGAGTGGACAGCCTACAATGAGCAGTTCTTC. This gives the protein CASSLEWTAYNEQFF.

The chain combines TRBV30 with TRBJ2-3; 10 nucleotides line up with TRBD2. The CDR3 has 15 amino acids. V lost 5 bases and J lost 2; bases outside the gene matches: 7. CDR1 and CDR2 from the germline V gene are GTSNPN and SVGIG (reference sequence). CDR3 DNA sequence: TGTGCCTGGTCCGGACTAGCGGCCTTCACAGATACGCAGTATTTT. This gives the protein CAWSGLAAFTDTQYF.

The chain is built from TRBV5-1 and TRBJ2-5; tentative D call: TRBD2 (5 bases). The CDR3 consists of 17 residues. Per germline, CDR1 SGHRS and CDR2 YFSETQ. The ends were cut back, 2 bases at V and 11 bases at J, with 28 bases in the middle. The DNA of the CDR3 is TGCGCCAGCAGCTTTAGGCCCCGGTCCCTCCCAAGTGGGGAGCAGTACTTC. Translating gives CASSFRPRSLPSGEQYF.

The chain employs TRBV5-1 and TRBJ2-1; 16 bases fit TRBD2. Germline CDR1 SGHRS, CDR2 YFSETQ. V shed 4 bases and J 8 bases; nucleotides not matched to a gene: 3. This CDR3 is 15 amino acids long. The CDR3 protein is CASSPGTSGRDEQFF. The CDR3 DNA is TGCGCCAGCAGCCCTGGGACTAGCGGGAGGGATGAGCAGTTCTTC.

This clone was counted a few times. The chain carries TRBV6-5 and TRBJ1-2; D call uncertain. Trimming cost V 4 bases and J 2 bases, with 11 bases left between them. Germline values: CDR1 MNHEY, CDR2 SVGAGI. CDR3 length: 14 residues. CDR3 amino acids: CASSSQTSNYGYTF. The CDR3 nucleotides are TGTGCCAGCAGTTCTCAGACTTCAAACTATGGCTACACCTTC.

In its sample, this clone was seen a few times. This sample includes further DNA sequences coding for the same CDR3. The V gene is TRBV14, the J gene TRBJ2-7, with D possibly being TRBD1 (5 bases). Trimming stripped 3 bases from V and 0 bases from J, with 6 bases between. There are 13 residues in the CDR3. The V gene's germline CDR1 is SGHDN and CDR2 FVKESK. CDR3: CASSHQGSYEQYF. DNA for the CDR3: TGTGCCAGCAGCCATCAGGGCTCCTACGAGCAGTACTTC.

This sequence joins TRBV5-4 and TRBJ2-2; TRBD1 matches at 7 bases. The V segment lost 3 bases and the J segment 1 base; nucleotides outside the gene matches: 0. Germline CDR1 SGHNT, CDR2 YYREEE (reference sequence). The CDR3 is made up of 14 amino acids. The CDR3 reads CASSWDRNTGELFF. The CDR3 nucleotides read TGTGCCAGCAGCTGGGACAGGAACACCGGGGAGCTGTTTTTT.

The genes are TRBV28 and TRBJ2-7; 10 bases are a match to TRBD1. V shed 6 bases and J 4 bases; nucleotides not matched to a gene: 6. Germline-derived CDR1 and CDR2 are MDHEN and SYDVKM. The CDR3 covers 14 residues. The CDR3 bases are TGTGCCAGCAGACGACAGGGGGCCCGGTACGAGCAGTACTTC. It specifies CASRRQGARYEQYF. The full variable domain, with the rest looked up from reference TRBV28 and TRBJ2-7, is DVKVTQSSRYLVKRTGEKVFLECVQDMDHENMFWYRQDPGLGLRLIYFSYDVKMKEKGDIPEGYSVSREKKERFSLILESASTNQTSMYLCASRRQGARYEQYFGPGTRLTVT.

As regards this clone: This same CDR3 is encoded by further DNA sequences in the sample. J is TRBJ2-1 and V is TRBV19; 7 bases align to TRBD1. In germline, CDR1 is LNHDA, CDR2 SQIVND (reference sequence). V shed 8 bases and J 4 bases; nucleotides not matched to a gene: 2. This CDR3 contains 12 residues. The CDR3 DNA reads TGTGCCAGTCGACAGGGTTACAATGAGCAGTTCTTC. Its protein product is CASRQGYNEQFF.

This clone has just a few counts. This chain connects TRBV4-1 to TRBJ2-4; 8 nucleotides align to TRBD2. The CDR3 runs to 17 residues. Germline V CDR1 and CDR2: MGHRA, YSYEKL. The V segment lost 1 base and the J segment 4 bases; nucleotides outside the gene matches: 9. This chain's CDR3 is CASSQVESGSPKNIQYF. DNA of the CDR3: TGCGCCAGCAGCCAAGTTGAAAGCGGGAGCCCAAAAAACATTCAGTACTTC.

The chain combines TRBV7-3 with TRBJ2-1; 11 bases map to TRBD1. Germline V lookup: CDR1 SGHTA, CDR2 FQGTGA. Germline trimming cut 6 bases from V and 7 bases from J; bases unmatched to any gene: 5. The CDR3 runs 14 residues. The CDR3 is CASSSGQGVNEQFF. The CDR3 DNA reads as TGTGCCAGCAGTTCGGGACAGGGGGTTAATGAGCAGTTCTTC.

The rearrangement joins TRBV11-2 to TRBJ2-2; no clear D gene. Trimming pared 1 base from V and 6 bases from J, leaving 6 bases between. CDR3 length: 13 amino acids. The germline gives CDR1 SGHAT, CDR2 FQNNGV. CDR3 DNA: TGTGCCAGCAGCTTAGTCGTCTCCGGGGAGCTGTTTTTT. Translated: CASSLVVSGELFF.

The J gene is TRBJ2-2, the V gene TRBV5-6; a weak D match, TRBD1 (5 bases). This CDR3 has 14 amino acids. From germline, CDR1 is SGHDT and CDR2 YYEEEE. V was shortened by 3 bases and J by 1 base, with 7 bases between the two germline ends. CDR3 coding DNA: TGTGCCAGCAGCTCGGACATGAACACCGGGGAGCTGTTTTTT. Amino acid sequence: CASSSDMNTGELFF.

The CDR3 protein is CASSLYSTSEPGDTQYF. The CDR3 DNA sequence: TGTGCCAGCAGCTTATATAGTACTAGCGAGCCCGGGGATACGCAGTATTTT. The chain couples TRBV11-2 to TRBJ2-3; 7 bases agree with TRBD2. Germline V gene data show CDR1 as SGHAT and CDR2 as FQNNGV. The CDR3 is made up of 17 amino acids. The ends lost 2 bases at V and 6 bases at J; junction bases unmatched: 14.

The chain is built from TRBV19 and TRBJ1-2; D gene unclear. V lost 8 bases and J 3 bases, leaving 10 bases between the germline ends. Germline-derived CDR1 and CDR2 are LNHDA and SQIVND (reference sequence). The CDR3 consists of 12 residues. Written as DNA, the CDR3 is TGTGCCAGTTATCGGTTGGACTATGGCTACACCTTC. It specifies CASYRLDYGYTF.

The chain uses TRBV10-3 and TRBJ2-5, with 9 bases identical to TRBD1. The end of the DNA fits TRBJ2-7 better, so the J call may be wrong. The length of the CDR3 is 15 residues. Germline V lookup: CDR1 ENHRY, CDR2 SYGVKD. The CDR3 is CAISARDRVSHEQYF. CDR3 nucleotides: TGTGCCATCAGTGCCCGGGACAGGGTTTCCCACGAGCAGTACTTC.

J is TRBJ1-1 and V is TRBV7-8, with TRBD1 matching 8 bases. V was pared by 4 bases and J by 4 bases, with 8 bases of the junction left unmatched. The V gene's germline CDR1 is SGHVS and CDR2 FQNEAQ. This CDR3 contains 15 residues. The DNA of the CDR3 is TGTGCCAGCAGCTCTGCCGACAGGGGTGTCACTGAAGCTTTCTTT. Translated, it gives CASSSADRGVTEAFF.

The CDR3 protein is CASSYDSEQPQHF. The CDR3 DNA reads as TGTGCCAGCAGTTACGACAGCGAACAGCCCCAGCATTTT. This chain uses TRBV6-5 with TRBJ1-5, with D possibly TRBD1 on 5 matching bases. The CDR3 is made up of 13 amino acids. CDR1 MNHEY and CDR2 SVGAGI come from the germline V gene. V gave up 2 bases and J gave up 7 bases, with 9 bases separating them.

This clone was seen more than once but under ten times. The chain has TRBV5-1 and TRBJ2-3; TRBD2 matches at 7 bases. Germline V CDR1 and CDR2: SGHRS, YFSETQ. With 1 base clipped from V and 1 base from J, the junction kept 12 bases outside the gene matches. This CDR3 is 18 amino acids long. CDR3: CASSLLGRAGLGTDTQYF. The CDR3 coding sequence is TGCGCCAGCAGCTTGTTAGGGAGGGCAGGGTTAGGCACAGATACGCAGTATTTT.

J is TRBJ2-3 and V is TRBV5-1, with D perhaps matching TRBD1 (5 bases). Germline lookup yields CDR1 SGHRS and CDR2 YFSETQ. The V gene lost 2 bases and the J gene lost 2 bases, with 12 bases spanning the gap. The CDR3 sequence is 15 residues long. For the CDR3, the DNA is TGCGCCAGCAGCTTAATAGGGGTCCTCACAGATACGCAGTATTTT. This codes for CASSLIGVLTDTQYF.

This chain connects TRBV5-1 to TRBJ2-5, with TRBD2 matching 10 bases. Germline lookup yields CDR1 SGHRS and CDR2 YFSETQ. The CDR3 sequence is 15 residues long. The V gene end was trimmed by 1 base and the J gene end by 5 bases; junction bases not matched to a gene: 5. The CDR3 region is CASSLPSGSLETQYF. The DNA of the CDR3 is TGCGCCAGCAGCTTGCCTAGCGGGAGTTTGGAGACCCAGTACTTC.

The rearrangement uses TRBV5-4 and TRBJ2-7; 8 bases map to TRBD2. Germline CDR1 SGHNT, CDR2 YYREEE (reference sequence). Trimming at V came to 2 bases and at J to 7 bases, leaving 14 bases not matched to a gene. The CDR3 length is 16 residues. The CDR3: CASSFASVAGLGEQYF. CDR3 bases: TGTGCCAGCAGCTTCGCTTCTGTAGCGGGATTGGGAGAGCAGTACTTC.

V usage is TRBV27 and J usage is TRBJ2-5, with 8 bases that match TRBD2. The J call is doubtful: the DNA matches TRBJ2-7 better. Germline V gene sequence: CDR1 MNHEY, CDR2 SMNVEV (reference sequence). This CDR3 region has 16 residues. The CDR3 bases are TGTGCCAGCAGTTTAGCTGTTAGCGGGACGTCCTACGAGCAGTACTTC. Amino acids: CASSLAVSGTSYEQYF.

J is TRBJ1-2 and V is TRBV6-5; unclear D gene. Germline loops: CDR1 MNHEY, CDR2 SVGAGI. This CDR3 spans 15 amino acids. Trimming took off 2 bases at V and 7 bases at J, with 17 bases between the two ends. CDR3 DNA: TGTGCCAGCAGTTACACCAACCGAGGAGGGTCTGGCTACACCTTC. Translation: CASSYTNRGGSGYTF.

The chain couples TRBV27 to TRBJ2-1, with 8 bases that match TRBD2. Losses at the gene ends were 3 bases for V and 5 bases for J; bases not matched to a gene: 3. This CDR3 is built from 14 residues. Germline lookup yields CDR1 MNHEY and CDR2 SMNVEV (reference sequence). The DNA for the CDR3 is TGTGCCAGCAGTTTTGTAGCGGGGAACAATGAGCAGTTCTTC. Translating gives CASSFVAGNNEQFF.